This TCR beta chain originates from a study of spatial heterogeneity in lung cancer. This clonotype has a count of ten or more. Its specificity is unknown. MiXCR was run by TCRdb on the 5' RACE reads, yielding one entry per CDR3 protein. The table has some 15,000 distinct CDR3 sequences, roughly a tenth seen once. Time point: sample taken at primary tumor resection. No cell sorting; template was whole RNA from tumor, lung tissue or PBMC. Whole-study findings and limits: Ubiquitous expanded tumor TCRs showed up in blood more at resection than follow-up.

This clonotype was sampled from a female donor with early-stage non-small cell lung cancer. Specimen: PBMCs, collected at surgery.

In DNA form, the CDR3 reads TGTGCCAGTAGCCGCACTAGCGGGGGGGGCACAGATACGCAGTATTTT. This sequence encodes CASSRTSGGGTDTQYF. The chain is built from TRBV19 and TRBJ2-3; 13 bases fit TRBD2. The CDR3 covers 16 residues. The germline V gene has CDR1 LNHDA and CDR2 SQIVND (reference sequence). After removal of 6 bases from V and 1 base from J, the junction contained 4 bases not matched to a gene.